The rows below give T cell receptor beta chains drawn from one sample of a study of cytomegalovirus exposure and HLA in healthy donors. Sequencing used immunoSEQ multiplex PCR; TCRdb keeps in-frame clones, though not all of them. The sample contains under 200,000 clones, under 90% of which appear only once. The sample consisted of PBMCs. The receptors shown here come from a man younger than 35 in good health and CMV-seropositive. The CDR3 runs from the conserved cysteine through the conserved F or W. The order of the fields is J gene, D gene, V gene, clone size, CDR3 protein, CDR3 DNA. D genes are given only for firm matches. Not every row has a clone size; where given, it reads once, few, many or a size class.

>TRBJ2-7|NA|TRBV2|NA
CASRADRTSEQYF
TGTGCCAGCAGAGCCGACAGGACCAGCGAGCAGTACTTC
>TRBJ2-1|TRBD2|TRBV19|NA
CASSSTSGLYNEQFF
TGTGCCAGTAGTTCGACTAGCGGGCTGTACAATGAGCAGTTCTTC
>TRBJ2-7|NA|TRBV6-5|NA
CASSPMTGKGSEQYF
TGTGCCAGCAGTCCTATGACAGGAAAGGGATCGGAGCAGTACTTC
>TRBJ2-2|NA|TRBV4-2|NA
CASSQDPGAGELFF
TGTGCCAGCAGCCAAGACCCAGGGGCCGGGGAGCTGTTTTTT
>TRBJ2-7|TRBD1|TRBV5-1|once
CASSPWGQGDEQYF
TGCGCCAGCAGCCCTTGGGGACAGGGGGACGAGCAGTACTTC
>TRBJ2-2|NA|TRBV5-1|NA
CASSLADWQTGELFF
TGCGCCAGCAGCTTGGCAGATTGGCAGACCGGGGAGCTGTTTTTT
>TRBJ2-1|NA|TRBV4-1|NA
CASSPSGDEQFF
TGCGCCAGCAGCCCATCAGGCGATGAGCAGTTCTTC
>TRBJ2-7|TRBD2|TRBV28|NA
CASRVAGYEQYF
TGTGCCAGCAGGGTAGCGGGGTACGAGCAGTACTTC
>TRBJ2-7|TRBD1|TRBV7-2|NA
CASSPKWGNGQAFHEQYF
TGTGCCAGCAGCCCTAAGTGGGGAAATGGACAGGCTTTCCACGAGCAGTACTTC
>TRBJ1-4|TRBD1|TRBV6-5|NA
CASRRDRGEKLFF
TGTGCCAGCAGAAGGGACAGGGGGGAAAAACTGTTTTTT
>TRBJ1-2|NA|TRBV27|NA
CASSLSTGGVSGYTF
TGTGCCAGCAGTTTATCGACGGGAGGGGTTAGTGGCTACACCTTC
>TRBJ2-1|TRBD2|TRBV7-2|NA
CASGDASGAYNEQFF
TGTGCCAGTGGAGACGCTAGCGGGGCCTACAATGAGCAGTTCTTC
>TRBJ1-1|NA|TRBV28|NA
CASSFTSGVEAFF
TGTGCCAGCAGTTTCACTTCAGGGGTGGAAGCTTTCTTT
>TRBJ1-2|NA|TRBV29-1|NA
CSAHAGPRNGYTF
TGCAGCGCTCACGCAGGGCCGCGAAATGGCTACACCTTC
>TRBJ2-5|NA|TRBV21-1|NA
CASSKSSDRAPIWAQYF
TGTGCCAGCAGCAAATCCTCGGACAGGGCACCGATTTGGGCCCAGTACTTC
>TRBJ2-7|TRBD1|TRBV27|NA
CASSGTGGSEQYF
TGTGCCAGCAGTGGGACAGGGGGCTCCGAGCAGTACTTC
>TRBJ2-3|TRBD2|TRBV6-6|NA
CASRLAGGFGDTQYF
TGTGCCAGCAGGCTAGCGGGAGGGTTCGGAGATACGCAGTATTTT
>TRBJ2-3|NA|TRBV4-1|NA
CASSPLVSGYTQYF
TGCGCCAGTAGCCCATTGGTAAGCGGGTATACGCAGTATTTT
>TRBJ2-1|TRBD2|TRBV6-1|NA
CASSERGLDPYNEQFF
TGTGCCAGCAGTGAACGAGGACTAGATCCCTACAATGAGCAGTTCTTC
>TRBJ2-1|TRBD2|TRBV6-6|NA
CASSYALAGLNEQFF
TGTGCCAGCAGTTACGCCCTAGCGGGACTCAATGAGCAGTTCTTC
>TRBJ2-1|TRBD2|TRBV6-4|few
CASSASGSGHEQFF
TGTGCCAGCAGTGCGAGCGGGAGTGGGCATGAGCAGTTCTTC
>TRBJ2-7|NA|TRBV10-3|NA
CAISVRGNYEQYF
TGTGCCATCAGTGTCAGGGGTAACTACGAGCAGTACTTC
>TRBJ2-1|NA|TRBV19|NA
CASSIGLSTNEQFF
TGTGCCAGTAGTATTGGGCTATCTACCAATGAGCAGTTCTTC
>TRBJ2-1|TRBD2|TRBV11-3|NA
CASSPAVAGEQFF
TGTGCCAGCAGCCCAGCTGTAGCGGGAGAGCAGTTCTTC
>TRBJ2-1|NA|TRBV5-4|few
CASSLYGSYYNEQFF
TGTGCCAGCAGCTTGTACGGGAGCTACTACAATGAGCAGTTCTTC
>TRBJ2-1|NA|TRBV11-2|once
CASSLRSGLDKYNEQFF
TGTGCCAGCAGCCTGCGGAGCGGTCTAGATAAATACAATGAGCAGTTCTTC
>TRBJ2-1|NA|TRBV15|NA
CATSRAGIKQFF
TGTGCCACCAGCAGAGCAGGAATTAAGCAGTTCTTC
>TRBJ2-1|TRBD2|TRBV19|NA
CASSMGTRGYNEQFF
TGTGCCAGTAGTATGGGGACTAGGGGGTACAATGAGCAGTTCTTC
>TRBJ2-1|TRBD2|TRBV7-9|NA
CASSFTGLGNEQFF
TGTGCCAGCAGCTTTACGGGACTAGGAAATGAGCAGTTCTTC
>TRBJ2-7|NA|TRBV28|NA
CASSSGTLPREQYF
TGTGCCAGCAGTTCCGGGACTTTACCGAGGGAGCAGTACTTC
>TRBJ1-1|NA|TRBV5-1|NA
CASSSGLRNTEAFF
TGCGCCAGCAGCTCGGGACTTAGGAACACTGAAGCTTTCTTT
>TRBJ2-6|NA|TRBV4-2|NA
CASSQDTGGANVLTF
TGTGCCAGCAGCCAAGATACGGGTGGGGCCAACGTCCTGACTTTC
>TRBJ1-3|NA|TRBV4-2|once
CASSQDMKGGRISSGNTIYF
TGTGCCAGCAGCCAAGATATGAAAGGGGGACGGATTTCCTCTGGAAACACCATATATTTT
>TRBJ2-2|NA|TRBV4-1|NA
CASSRPGDTGELFF
TGCGCCAGCAGCCGACCCGGAGACACCGGGGAGCTGTTTTTT
>TRBJ2-1|NA|TRBV27|NA
CASSLSGGQSSYNEQFF
TGTGCCAGCAGTTTATCCGGGGGACAGAGCTCCTACAATGAGCAGTTCTTC